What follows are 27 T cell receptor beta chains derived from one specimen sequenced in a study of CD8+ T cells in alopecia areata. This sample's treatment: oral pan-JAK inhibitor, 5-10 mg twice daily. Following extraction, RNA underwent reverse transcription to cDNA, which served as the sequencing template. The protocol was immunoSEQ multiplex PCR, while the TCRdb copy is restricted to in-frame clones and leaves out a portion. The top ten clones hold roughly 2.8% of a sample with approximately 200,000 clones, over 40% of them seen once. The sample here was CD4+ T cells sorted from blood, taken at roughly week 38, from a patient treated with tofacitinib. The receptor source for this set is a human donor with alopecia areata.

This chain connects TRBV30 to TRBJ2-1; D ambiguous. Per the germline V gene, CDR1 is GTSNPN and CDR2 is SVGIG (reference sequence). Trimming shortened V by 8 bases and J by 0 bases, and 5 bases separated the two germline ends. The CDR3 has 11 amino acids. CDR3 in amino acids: CAGSSYNEQFF. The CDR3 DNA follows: TGTGCCGGCTCCTCCTACAATGAGCAGTTCTTC. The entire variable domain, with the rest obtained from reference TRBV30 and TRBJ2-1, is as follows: SQTIHQWPATLVQPVGSPLSLECTVEGTSNPNLYWYRQAAGRGLQLLFYSVGIGQISSEVPQNLSASRPQDRQFILSSKKLLLSDSGFYLCAGSSYNEQFFGPGTRLTVL.

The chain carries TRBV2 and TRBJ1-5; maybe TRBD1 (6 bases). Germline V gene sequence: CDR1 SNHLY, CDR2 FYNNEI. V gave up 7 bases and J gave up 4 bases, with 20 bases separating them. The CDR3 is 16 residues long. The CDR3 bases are TGTGCCAGCACCCTTAGGGACACGCGTCTTAATCAGCCCCAGCATTTT. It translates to CASTLRDTRLNQPQHF.

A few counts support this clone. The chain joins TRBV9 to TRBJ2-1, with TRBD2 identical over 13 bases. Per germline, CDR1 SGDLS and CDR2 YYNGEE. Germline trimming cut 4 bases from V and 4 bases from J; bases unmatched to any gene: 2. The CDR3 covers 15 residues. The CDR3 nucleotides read TGTGCCAGCAGCACGGGACTAGCGGGATACAATGAGCAGTTCTTC. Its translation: CASSTGLAGYNEQFF.

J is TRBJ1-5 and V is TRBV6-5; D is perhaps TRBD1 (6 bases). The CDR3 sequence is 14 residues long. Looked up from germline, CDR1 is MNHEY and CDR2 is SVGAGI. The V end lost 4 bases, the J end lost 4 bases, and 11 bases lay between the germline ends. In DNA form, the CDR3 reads TGTGCCAGCAGTTTCGGACAGTCGAATCAGCCCCAGCATTTT. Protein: CASSFGQSNQPQHF.

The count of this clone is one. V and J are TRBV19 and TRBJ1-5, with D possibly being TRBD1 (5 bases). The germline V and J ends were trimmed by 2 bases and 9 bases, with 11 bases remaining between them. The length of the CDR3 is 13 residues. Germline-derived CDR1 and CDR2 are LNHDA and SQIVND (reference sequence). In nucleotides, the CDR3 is TGTGCCAGTAGTATAAGGGACGGGTCGCCCCAGCATTTT. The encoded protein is CASSIRDGSPQHF.

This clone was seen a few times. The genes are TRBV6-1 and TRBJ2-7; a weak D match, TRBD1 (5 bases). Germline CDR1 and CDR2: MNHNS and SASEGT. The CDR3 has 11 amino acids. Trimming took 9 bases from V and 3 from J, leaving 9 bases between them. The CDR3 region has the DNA TGTGCCAGTTTACAGGACTACGAGCAGTACTTC. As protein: CASLQDYEQYF.

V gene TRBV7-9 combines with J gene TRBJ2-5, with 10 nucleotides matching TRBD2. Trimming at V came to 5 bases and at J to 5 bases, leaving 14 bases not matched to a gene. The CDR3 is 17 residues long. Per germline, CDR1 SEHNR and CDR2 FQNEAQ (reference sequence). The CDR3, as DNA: TGTGCCAGCAGCCCCCCGGCTAGCGGGAGAACACGGGAGACCCAGTACTTC. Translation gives CASSPPASGRTRETQYF.

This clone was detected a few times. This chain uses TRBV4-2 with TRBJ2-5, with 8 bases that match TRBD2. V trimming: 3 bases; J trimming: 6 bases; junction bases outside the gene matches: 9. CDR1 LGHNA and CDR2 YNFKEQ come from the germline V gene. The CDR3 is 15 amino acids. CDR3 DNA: TGTGCCAGCAGCCAGTCTGAGCGGGAGATAAAGACCCAGTACTTC. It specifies CASSQSEREIKTQYF.

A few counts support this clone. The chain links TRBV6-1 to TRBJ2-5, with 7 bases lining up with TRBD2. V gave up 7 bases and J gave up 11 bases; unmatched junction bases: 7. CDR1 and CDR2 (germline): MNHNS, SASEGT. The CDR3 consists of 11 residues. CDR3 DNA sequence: TGTGCCAGCACAAGGGCGGGAGAGCAGTACTTC. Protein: CASTRAGEQYF.

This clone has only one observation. The chain's CDR3 is CAWSVGVTSGKNIQYF. The CDR3 coding sequence is TGTGCCTGGAGTGTAGGGGTGACTAGCGGAAAAAACATTCAGTACTTC. V is TRBV30 and J is TRBJ2-4, with 9 bases fitting TRBD2. V dropped 0 bases and J dropped 4; count of bases not matched to a gene: 7. Germline CDR1 GTSNPN, CDR2 SVGIG (reference sequence). The CDR3 runs 16 residues.

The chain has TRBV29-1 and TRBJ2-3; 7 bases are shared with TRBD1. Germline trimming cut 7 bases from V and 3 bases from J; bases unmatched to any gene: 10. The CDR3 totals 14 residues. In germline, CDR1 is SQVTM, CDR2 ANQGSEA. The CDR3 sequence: CSGTTGSGTDTQYF. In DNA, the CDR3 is TGCAGCGGCACGACAGGGAGCGGTACAGATACGCAGTATTTT.

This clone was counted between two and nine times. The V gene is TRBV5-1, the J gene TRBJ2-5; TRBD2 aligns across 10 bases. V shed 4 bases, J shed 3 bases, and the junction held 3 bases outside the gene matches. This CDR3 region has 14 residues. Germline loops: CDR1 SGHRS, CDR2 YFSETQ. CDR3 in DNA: TGCGCCAGCAGCAGAGGACTAGCGGAAGAGACCCAGTACTTC. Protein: CASSRGLAEETQYF.

The CDR3 nucleotides are TGTGCCAGCTCACCGGACGGTGAAGCTTTCTTT. This translates into CASSPDGEAFF. The chain carries TRBV18 and TRBJ1-1; no firm D call. Germline CDR1 reads KGHSH; CDR2 reads LQKENI. The CDR3 spans 11 residues. The ends were cut back, 3 bases at V and 7 bases at J, with 6 bases in the middle.

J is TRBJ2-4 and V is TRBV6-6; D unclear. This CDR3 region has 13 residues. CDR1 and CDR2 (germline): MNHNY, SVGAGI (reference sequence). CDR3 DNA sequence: TGTTCTTGCCAACCCGGGCAGATGGACATTCAGTACTTC. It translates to CSCQPGQMDIQYF.

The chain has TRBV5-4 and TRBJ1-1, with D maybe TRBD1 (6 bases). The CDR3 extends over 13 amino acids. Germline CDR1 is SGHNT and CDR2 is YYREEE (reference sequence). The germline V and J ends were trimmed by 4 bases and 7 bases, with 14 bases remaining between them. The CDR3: CASSTPGQLEAFF. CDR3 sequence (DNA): TGTGCCAGCAGCACCCCAGGACAGCTTGAAGCTTTCTTT.

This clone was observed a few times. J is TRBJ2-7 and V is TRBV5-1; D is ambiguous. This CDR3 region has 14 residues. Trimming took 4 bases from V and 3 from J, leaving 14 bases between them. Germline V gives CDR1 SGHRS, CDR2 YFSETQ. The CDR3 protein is CASSPEWRVYEQYF. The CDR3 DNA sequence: TGCGCCAGCAGCCCGGAGTGGCGTGTCTACGAGCAGTACTTC.

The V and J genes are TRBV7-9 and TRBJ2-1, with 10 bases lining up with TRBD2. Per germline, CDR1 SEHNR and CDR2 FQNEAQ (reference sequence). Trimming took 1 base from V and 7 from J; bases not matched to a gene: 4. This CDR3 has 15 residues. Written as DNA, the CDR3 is TGTGCCAGCAGCTTAGAACTAGCGGGATCTAATGAGCAGTTCTTC. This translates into CASSLELAGSNEQFF.

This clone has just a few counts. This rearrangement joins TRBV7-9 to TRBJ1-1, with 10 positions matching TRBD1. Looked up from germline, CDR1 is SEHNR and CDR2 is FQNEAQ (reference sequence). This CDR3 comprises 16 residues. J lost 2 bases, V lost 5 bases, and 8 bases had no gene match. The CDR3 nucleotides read TGTGCCAGCAGCAAGGGACAGGGGATTCGTAACACTGAAGCTTTCTTT. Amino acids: CASSKGQGIRNTEAFF.

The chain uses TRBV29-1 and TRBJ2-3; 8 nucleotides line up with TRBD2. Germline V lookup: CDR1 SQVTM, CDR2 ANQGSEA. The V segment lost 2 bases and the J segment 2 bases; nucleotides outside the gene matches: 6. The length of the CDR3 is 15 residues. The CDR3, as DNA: TGCAGCGTTGAAACGGCGGGGGGTTTCACAGATACGCAGTATTTT. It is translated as CSVETAGGFTDTQYF.

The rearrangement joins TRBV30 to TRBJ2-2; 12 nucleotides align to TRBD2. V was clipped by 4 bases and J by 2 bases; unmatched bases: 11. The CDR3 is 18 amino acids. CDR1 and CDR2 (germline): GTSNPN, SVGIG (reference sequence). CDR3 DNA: TGTGCCTGGAAGGATTTACTAGCGGGAGGTGGTAACACCGGGGAGCTGTTTTTT. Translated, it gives CAWKDLLAGGGNTGELFF. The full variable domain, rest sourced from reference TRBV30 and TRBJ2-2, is SQTIHQWPATLVQPVGSPLSLECTVEGTSNPNLYWYRQAAGRGLQLLFYSVGIGQISSEVPQNLSASRPQDRQFILSSKKLLLSDSGFYLCAWKDLLAGGGNTGELFFGEGSRLTVL.

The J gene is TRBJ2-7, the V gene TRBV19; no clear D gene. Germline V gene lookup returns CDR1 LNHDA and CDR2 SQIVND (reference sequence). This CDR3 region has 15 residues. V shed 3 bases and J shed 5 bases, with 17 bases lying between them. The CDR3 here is CASSISPTRPDEQYF. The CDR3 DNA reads TGTGCCAGTAGTATCTCCCCGACTCGACCTGACGAGCAGTACTTC.

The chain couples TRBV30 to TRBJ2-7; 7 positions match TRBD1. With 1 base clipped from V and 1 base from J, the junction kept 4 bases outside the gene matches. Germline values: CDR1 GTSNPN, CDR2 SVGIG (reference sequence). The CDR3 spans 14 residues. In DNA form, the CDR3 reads TGTGCCTGGAGTGACGGGACAGCTTCCTACGAGCAGTACTTC. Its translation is CAWSDGTASYEQYF. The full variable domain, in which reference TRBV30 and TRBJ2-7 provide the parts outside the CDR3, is SQTIHQWPATLVQPVGSPLSLECTVEGTSNPNLYWYRQAAGRGLQLLFYSVGIGQISSEVPQNLSASRPQDRQFILSSKKLLLSDSGFYLCAWSDGTASYEQYFGPGTRLTVT.

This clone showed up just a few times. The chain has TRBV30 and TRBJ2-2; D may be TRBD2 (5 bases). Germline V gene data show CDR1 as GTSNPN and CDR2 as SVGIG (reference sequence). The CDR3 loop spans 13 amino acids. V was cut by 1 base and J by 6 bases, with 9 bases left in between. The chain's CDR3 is CAWSGARAGELFF. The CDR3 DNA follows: TGTGCCTGGAGTGGCGCGCGGGCCGGGGAGCTGTTTTTT. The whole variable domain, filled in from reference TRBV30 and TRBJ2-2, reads SQTIHQWPATLVQPVGSPLSLECTVEGTSNPNLYWYRQAAGRGLQLLFYSVGIGQISSEVPQNLSASRPQDRQFILSSKKLLLSDSGFYLCAWSGARAGELFFGEGSRLTVL.

DNA for the CDR3: TGTGCCTGGAGACGAGGGAGCAACACCGGGGAGCTGTTTTTT. This encodes CAWRRGSNTGELFF. The chain recombines TRBV30 with TRBJ2-2, with D possibly being TRBD2 (5 bases). Trimming shortened V by 3 bases and J by 2 bases, and 10 bases separated the two germline ends. The CDR3 has 14 residues. CDR1 and CDR2 (germline): GTSNPN, SVGIG (reference sequence).

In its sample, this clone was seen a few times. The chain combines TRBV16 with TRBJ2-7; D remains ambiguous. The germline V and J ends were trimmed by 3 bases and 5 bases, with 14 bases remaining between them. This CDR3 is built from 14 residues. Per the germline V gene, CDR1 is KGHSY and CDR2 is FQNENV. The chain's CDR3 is CASSQPPRSNEQYF. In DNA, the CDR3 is TGTGCCAGCAGCCAGCCCCCGAGGTCTAACGAGCAGTACTTC.

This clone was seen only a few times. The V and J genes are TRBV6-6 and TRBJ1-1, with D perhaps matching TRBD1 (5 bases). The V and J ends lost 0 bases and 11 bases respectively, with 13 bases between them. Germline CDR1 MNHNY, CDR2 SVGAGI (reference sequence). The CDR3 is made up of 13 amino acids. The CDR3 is CASSYSRTSQAFF. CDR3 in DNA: TGTGCCAGCAGTTACTCCCGGACAAGTCAGGCTTTCTTT.

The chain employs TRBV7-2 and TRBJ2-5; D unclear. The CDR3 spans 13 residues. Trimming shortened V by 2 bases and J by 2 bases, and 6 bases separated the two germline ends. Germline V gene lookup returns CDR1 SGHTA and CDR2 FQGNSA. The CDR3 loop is CASSLIGQETQYF. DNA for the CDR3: TGTGCCAGCAGCTTAATTGGTCAAGAGACCCAGTACTTC.